This T cell receptor beta chain was found in a study of response to subunit inactivated influenza vaccine. This CDR3 is 15 amino acids long. CDR1 and CDR2 (germline): SGDLS, YYNGEE. With 6 bases clipped from V and 5 bases from J, the junction kept 11 bases outside the gene matches. This clonotype turned up a few times. Its antigen is not known. TCRdb reanalysed the RT-PCR reads using MiXCR and keeps one entry per CDR3 protein. Here the sample spans some 500,000 distinct CDR3 sequences, 16% being singletons. Broader study findings: New T cells are recruited in small numbers by each seasonal influenza vaccination, according to the authors' suggestion.

Material: CD4+ T cells sorted from PBMCs, obtained around 25 months after vaccination. The J gene is TRBJ2-1, the V gene TRBV9; 7 bases align to TRBD2. This TCR derives from a man aged 45 to 75 who received an inactivated influenza vaccine. In DNA form, the CDR3 reads TGTGCCAGCAACGCCCTCGGGAGGTTGGACAATGAGCAGTTCTTC. Encoded protein: CASNALGRLDNEQFF. Full variable domain (rest looked up from reference TRBV9 and TRBJ2-1): DSGVTQTPKHLITATGQRVTLRCSPRSGDLSVYWYQQSLDQGLQFLIQYYNGEERAKGNILERFSAQQFPDLHSELNLSSLELGDSALYFCASNALGRLDNEQFFGPGTRLTVL.